Below, 8 T cell receptor beta chains from the same sample are listed, as sequenced in a study of regulatory T cells in long-lasting Graves disease. Both iRepertoire HTBI primers and Arm-PCR of CDR3 regions were used to build the TCR beta libraries. MiXCR, run by TCRdb on the multiplex PCR reads, gives a single entry per CDR3 protein. Among approximately 400,000 distinct CDR3 sequences listed, around 24% were seen once. Sample time point: persistent/refractory GD, antithyroid drugs over 5 years with positive TRAb. PBMC RNA served as the TCR library source. Sequenced material: peripheral blood mononuclear cells (PBMCs), taken when the disease was refractory, from a patient treated with antithyroid drugs. Receptor source: a female donor with Graves disease.

V and J are TRBV6-5 and TRBJ2-7, with D perhaps matching TRBD1 (6 bases). Trimming took 4 bases from V and 4 from J, leaving 20 bases between them. Germline V gene sequence: CDR1 MNHEY, CDR2 SVGAGI. This CDR3 is built from 16 residues. Written as DNA, the CDR3 is TGTGCCAGCAGTTGCGCAGGGGCCATGGGTGGGTACGAGCAGTACTTC. Protein product: CASSCAGAMGGYEQYF.

This clonotype was counted many times. The V and J genes are TRBV2 and TRBJ1-2; D might be TRBD1 (5 bases). The CDR3 runs to 13 residues. The V and J ends lost 5 bases and 5 bases respectively, with 12 bases between them. Germline values: CDR1 SNHLY, CDR2 FYNNEI. CDR3 sequence: CASSSGLEYGYTF. The DNA for the CDR3 is TGTGCCAGCAGTTCGGGGCTAGAATATGGCTACACCTTC.

In regard to this clonotype: The CDR3 does not end in the conserved phenylalanine or tryptophan, so this is likely a read error. The CDR3 protein is CASSYSTGGRLGEQYS. DNA for the CDR3: TGTGCCAGCAGTTACTCGACCGGGGGCAGGCTGGGGGAGCAGTACTCC. V and J are TRBV6-2 or TRBV6-3 and TRBJ2-7; D may correspond to TRBD1 or TRBD2 (6 bases each). The CDR3 has 16 residues. Germline V gives CDR1 MNHEY, CDR2 SVGEGT. V lost 0 bases and J 7 bases, leaving 19 bases between the germline ends.

This clonotype was detected only once. The chain combines TRBV6-2 or TRBV6-3 with TRBJ2-1, with TRBD1 identical over 9 bases. J was trimmed by 6 bases and V by 5 bases; bases with no gene match: 11. There are 16 residues in the CDR3. Germline V gene data show CDR1 as MNHEY and CDR2 as SVGEGT. This chain's CDR3 is CASSLQTGTGPNEQFF. In DNA, the CDR3 is TGTGCCAGCAGTCTTCAAACCGGGACAGGGCCCAATGAGCAGTTCTTC.

The chain has TRBV14 and TRBJ1-1; TRBD1 aligns across 9 bases. CDR1 is SGHDN and CDR2 is FVKESK in the germline V gene. CDR3 length equals 21 residues. V lost 2 bases and J lost 1; bases outside the gene matches: 20. CDR3 DNA: TGTGCCAGCAGCCAAATCGGGGGGACAGGGCGCGTTTGGGGCCCGAACACTGAAGCTTTCTTT. Protein sequence: CASSQIGGTGRVWGPNTEAFF.

This chain connects TRBV5-1 to TRBJ1-1; D gene unclear. Germline CDR1 is SGHRS and CDR2 is YFSETQ. V lost 5 bases, J lost 1 base, and 6 bases lay in between. The CDR3 has 12 residues. DNA for the CDR3: TGCGCCAGCAGTGGCAGGAACACTGAAGCTTTCTTT. Amino acid sequence: CASSGRNTEAFF.

The chain carries TRBV7-2 and TRBJ2-1, with D unresolved. Deletions cut 6 bases from V and 8 bases from J, with 14 bases between. Per germline, CDR1 SGHTA and CDR2 FQGNSA. CDR3 length equals 13 residues. CDR3 amino acids: CASRPPPSHEQFF. The CDR3 coding sequence is TGTGCCAGCAGGCCCCCCCCAAGCCATGAGCAGTTCTTC. The full variable domain, rest sourced from reference TRBV7-2 and TRBJ2-1, is GAGVSQSPSNKVTEKGKDVELRCDPISGHTALYWYRQSLGQGLEFLIYFQGNSAPDKSGLPSDRFSAERTGGSVSTLTIQRTQQEDSAVYLCASRPPPSHEQFFGPGTRLTVL.

This clonotype was seen more than once but under ten times. V gene TRBV7-2 combines with J gene TRBJ1-5, with 7 bases matching TRBD1. CDR1 is SGHTA and CDR2 is FQGNSA in the germline V gene. Trimming at V came to 1 base and at J to 6 bases, leaving 6 bases not matched to a gene. CDR3 length: 15 residues. In nucleotides, the CDR3 is TGTGCCAGCAGCTTAGAGGGGGCCGGGTTTCAGCCCCAGCATTTT. Amino acids: CASSLEGAGFQPQHF.